The 10 T cell receptor beta chains given below trace back to one sample, sequenced in a study of regulatory dendritic cells for organ transplantation. The data were produced by immunoSEQ multiplex PCR, yet TCRdb's version contains in-frame clones alone and is incomplete. Seen here are over 8,000 clones, over 80% observed once, and the top ten hold under 3%. Their antigen targets remain unknown. Sorted T cells were CFSE-labeled and cultured 4 to 5 days with allogeneic regulatory or mature dendritic cells at 1:10. What was sequenced was memory CD4+ T cells from blood cultured with dendritic cells. Subset reported: CD45RO+ memory T cells. The receptors were gathered from a human donor in good health.

This chain links TRBV7-3 with TRBJ2-3; D is unclear. CDR1 is SGHTA, CDR2 FQGTGA, per germline. Between the trimmed V and J ends, which lost 5 bases and 6 bases, there was a span of 12 bases. The CDR3 runs to 13 residues. The CDR3 DNA sequence: TGTGCCAGCAGCGAATGGGAAGGGGATACGCAGTATTTT. It yields the protein CASSEWEGDTQYF.

This sequence joins TRBV28 and TRBJ2-7, with 10 bases identical to TRBD2. Germline V gene data show CDR1 as MDHEN and CDR2 as SYDVKM. This CDR3 has 15 residues. V lost 5 bases to trimming and J lost 3 bases; unmatched junction nucleotides: 7. CDR3 coding DNA: TGTGCCAGCAGTCCCCAGCTAGCGGGGGTCTACGAGCAGTACTTC. It yields the protein CASSPQLAGVYEQYF.

This sequence joins TRBV19 and TRBJ2-1; D gene uncertain. This CDR3 has 11 residues. V was trimmed by 4 bases and J by 7 bases, leaving 5 bases between them. The germline V gene has CDR1 LNHDA and CDR2 SQIVND (reference sequence). The CDR3 sequence is CASSNRNEQFF. CDR3 nucleotide sequence: TGTGCCAGTAGTAATAGGAATGAGCAGTTCTTC. Full variable domain (remainder filled in from reference TRBV19 and TRBJ2-1): DGGITQSPKYLFRKEGQNVTLSCEQNLNHDAMYWYRQDPGQGLRLIYYSQIVNDFQKGDIAEGYSVSREKKESFPLTVTSAQKNPTAFYLCASSNRNEQFFGPGTRLTVL.

This chain links TRBV6-4 with TRBJ2-1; 10 bases are shared with TRBD1. The CDR3 totals 16 residues. The V and J ends lost 0 bases and 7 bases, in that order; junction bases with no gene match: 6. Germline V lookup: CDR1 MRHNA, CDR2 SNTAGT. This CDR3 reads CASSDSGTGAVNEQFF. CDR3 bases: TGTGCCAGCAGTGACTCGGGGACAGGGGCAGTAAATGAGCAGTTCTTC.

This rearrangement joins TRBV14 to TRBJ2-7; 8 nucleotides agree with TRBD2. With 1 base clipped from V and 2 bases from J, the junction kept 1 base outside the gene matches. The V gene's germline CDR1 is SGHDN and CDR2 FVKESK. The CDR3 runs 14 residues. The CDR3 coding sequence is TGTGCCAGCAGCCAAGTAGCGGGGCCCTACGAGCAGTACTTC. Amino acids: CASSQVAGPYEQYF.

The chain employs TRBV7-9 and TRBJ2-3, with 8 bases lining up with TRBD1. The length of the CDR3 is 15 residues. Germline CDR1 reads SEHNR; CDR2 reads FQNEAQ (reference sequence). V lost 6 bases, J lost 0 bases, and 5 bases stayed unmatched. The CDR3 DNA sequence: TGTGCCAGCAGAACCGGGACAGGAAGCACAGATACGCAGTATTTT. It codes for CASRTGTGSTDTQYF.

This clone was recorded a few times. The chain joins TRBV7-9 to TRBJ2-3; D possibly matches TRBD1 or TRBD2 (5 bases each). V lost 1 base to trimming and J lost 4 bases, with 12 bases between them. The CDR3 extends over 15 amino acids. Germline-derived CDR1 and CDR2 are SEHNR and FQNEAQ (reference sequence). The CDR3, as DNA: TGTGCCAGCAGCTTAGGGCCGGGGCGCTCAGATACGCAGTATTTT. Translation gives CASSLGPGRSDTQYF.

CDR3 sequence: CSVITTGGYEQYF. In DNA, the CDR3 is TGCAGCGTTATTACTACAGGAGGCTACGAGCAGTACTTC. V usage is TRBV29-1 and J usage is TRBJ2-7; D could derive from TRBD1 or TRBD2 (5 bases each). V was cut by 5 bases and J by 3 bases, with 14 bases left in between. This CDR3 is 13 amino acids long. Germline CDR1 SQVTM, CDR2 ANQGSEA.

The chain is built from TRBV30 and TRBJ1-2, with D possibly TRBD1 on 5 matching bases. V was shortened by 0 bases and J by 5 bases, with 10 bases between the two germline ends. The CDR3 is 13 amino acids. Germline V CDR1 and CDR2: GTSNPN, SVGIG (reference sequence). CDR3 coding DNA: TGTGCCTGGAGTGTAGGATGGGGGTATGGCTACACCTTC. This translates into CAWSVGWGYGYTF.

The chain couples TRBV5-6 to TRBJ1-5, with D perhaps matching TRBD1 (5 bases). V was clipped by 2 bases and J by 7 bases, with 7 bases between them. From germline, CDR1 is SGHDT and CDR2 YYEEEE. CDR3 length equals 12 residues. In DNA, the CDR3 is TGTGCCAGCAGCTTTCCAGGGCAGCCCCAGCATTTT. This sequence encodes CASSFPGQPQHF.